This T cell receptor (beta chain) is from a study of shared clonotypes between healthy human individuals. Study details: Aged 18 to 49, the donors were a couple of women and a few men. Study findings and constraints: Non-shared clonotypes showed lower generation probabilities than clonotypes common to all four donors.

Terminally differentiated effector memory CD45RA+ cells were excluded by CCR7 positive selection of CD45RO-negative cells. The table came from immunoSEQ multiplex PCR; TCRdb's copy has only in-frame clones and leaves some out. The sample gives about 2 million clones, about 95% of which show up once; approximately 1.2% is in the top ten. To note about this clone: The antigen is unknown.

Sequencing was performed on naive CD8+ T cells sorted from blood. The clonotype comes from a man aged 18 to 30 in good health.

CDR3 in amino acids: CASSVNSLGQPQHF. The CDR3 DNA reads as TGTGCCAGCAGCGTAAATTCCCTGGGTCAGCCCCAGCATTTT. The chain employs TRBV9 and TRBJ1-5; the D is unclear. Germline CDR1 reads SGDLS; CDR2 reads YYNGEE. The ends were cut back, 1 base at V and 6 bases at J, with 11 bases in the middle. The CDR3 extends over 14 amino acids.